This TCR beta chain was recovered during a study of PD-1 blockade in classical Hodgkin lymphoma. About the research overall: With a 2-week interval, patients received intravenous nivolumab at 3 mg/kg. Findings and limits, study-wide: By C4D1, diversity of CD4+ TCRs had risen significantly, whereas that of CD8+ TCRs had not. Relapsed/refractory patients reportedly had the lowest baseline TCR diversity, below newly diagnosed patients, who were below healthy donors.

CDR1 is MNHEY and CDR2 is SVGAGI in the germline V gene. V was cut by 6 bases and J by 4 bases, with 14 bases left in between. The CDR3 totals 14 residues. With regard to this clone: What it recognizes is unknown.

The time point denotes: cycle 4 day 1 (C4D1), after five to seven weeks of nivolumab. In every patient, relapse followed autologous stem cell transplantation, while exposure to brentuximab vedotin differed. Each best response was a complete response, a partial response or progressive disease. Libraries were prepared by immunoSEQ multiplex PCR; TCRdb keeps only in-frame clonotypes and omits some of them. The data contain tens of thousands of clones, more than 75% of them singletons. The genes are TRBV6-5 and TRBJ2-3, with a possible D match to TRBD2 (5 bases). The clonotype comes from a human donor with classical Hodgkin lymphoma. This specimen consisted of peripheral blood mononuclear cells (PBMCs), obtained before the fourth cycle of nivolumab. The CDR3 coding sequence is TGTGCCAGCAGCCCCGGGATAGCCTCAGATACGCAGTATTTT. Residues: CASSPGIASDTQYF.